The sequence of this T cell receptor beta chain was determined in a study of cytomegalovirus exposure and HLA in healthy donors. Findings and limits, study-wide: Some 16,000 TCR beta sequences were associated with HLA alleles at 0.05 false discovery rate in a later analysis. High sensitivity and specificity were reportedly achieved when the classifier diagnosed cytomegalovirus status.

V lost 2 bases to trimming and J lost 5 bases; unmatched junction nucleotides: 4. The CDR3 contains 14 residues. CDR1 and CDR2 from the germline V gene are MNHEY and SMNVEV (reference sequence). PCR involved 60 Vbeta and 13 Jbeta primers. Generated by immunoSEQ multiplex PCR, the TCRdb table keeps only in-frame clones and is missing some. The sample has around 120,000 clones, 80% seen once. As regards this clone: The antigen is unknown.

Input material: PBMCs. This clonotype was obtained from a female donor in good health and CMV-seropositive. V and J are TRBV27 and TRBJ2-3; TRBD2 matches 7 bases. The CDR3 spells CASSLEGEGDTQYF. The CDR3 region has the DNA TGTGCCAGCAGTTTAGAAGGGGAGGGAGATACGCAGTATTTT.